The clone carrying this T cell receptor beta chain occurred once. The data originate from a study of CD8 T cells in Susac syndrome. V was clipped by 6 bases and J by 8 bases, with 14 bases between them. CDR1 and CDR2 (germline): SEHNR, FQNEAQ (reference sequence). The CDR3 extends over 14 amino acids. TCR beta sequencing was performed on blood CD8+ and CD4+ T cells. Roughly 0.45 to 1 ug RNA was reverse transcribed with random hexamers. Amplification of TCR beta CDR3 across 54 Vbeta and 13 Jbeta was performed with immunoSEQ multiplex PCR. TCRdb processed the immunoSEQ multiplex PCR reads anew with MiXCR; each CDR3 protein has one entry. This table has 95,000 to 150,000 distinct CDR3 sequences, about 94% appearing once.

The chain employs TRBV7-9 and TRBJ1-6, with D possibly matching TRBD1 (6 bases). The source is a human donor with Susac syndrome. The sequencing sample was made of CD8+ T cells from PBMCs. Here the CDR3 reads CASRAGGEDSPLHF. CDR3 nucleotides: TGTGCCAGCAGAGCGGGGGGCGAGGATTCACCCCTCCACTTT.